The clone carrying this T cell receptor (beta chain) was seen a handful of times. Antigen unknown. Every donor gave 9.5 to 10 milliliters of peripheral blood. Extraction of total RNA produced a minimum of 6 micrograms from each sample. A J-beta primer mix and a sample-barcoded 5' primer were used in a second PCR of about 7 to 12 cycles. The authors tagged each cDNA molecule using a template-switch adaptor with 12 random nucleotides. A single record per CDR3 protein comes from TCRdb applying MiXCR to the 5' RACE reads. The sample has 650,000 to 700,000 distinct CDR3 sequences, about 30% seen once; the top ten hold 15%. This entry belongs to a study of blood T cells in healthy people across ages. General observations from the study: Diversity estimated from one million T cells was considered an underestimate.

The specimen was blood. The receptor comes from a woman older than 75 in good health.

The CDR3 DNA follows: TGTGCCAGCAGCCGGAGGCATGAAAATGAAAAACTGTTTTTT. Translated, it gives CASSRRHENEKLFF. V gene TRBV3-1 combines with J gene TRBJ1-4; no reliable D call. CDR3 size: 14 residues. Germline loops: CDR1 LGHDT, CDR2 YNNKEL (reference sequence). The germline V and J ends were trimmed by 4 bases and 5 bases, with 11 bases remaining between them.